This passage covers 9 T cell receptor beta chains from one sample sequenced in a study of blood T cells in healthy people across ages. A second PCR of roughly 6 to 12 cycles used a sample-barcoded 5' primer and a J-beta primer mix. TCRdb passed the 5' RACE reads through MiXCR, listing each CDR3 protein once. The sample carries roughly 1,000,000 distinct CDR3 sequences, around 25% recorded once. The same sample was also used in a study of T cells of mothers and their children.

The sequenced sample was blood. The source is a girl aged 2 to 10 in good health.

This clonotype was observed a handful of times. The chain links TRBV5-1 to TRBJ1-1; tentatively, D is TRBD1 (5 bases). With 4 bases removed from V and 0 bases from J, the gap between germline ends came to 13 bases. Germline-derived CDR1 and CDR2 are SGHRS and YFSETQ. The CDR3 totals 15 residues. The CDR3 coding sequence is TGCGCCAGCAGCCCACGACAGTACATGAACACTGAAGCTTTCTTT. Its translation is CASSPRQYMNTEAFF.

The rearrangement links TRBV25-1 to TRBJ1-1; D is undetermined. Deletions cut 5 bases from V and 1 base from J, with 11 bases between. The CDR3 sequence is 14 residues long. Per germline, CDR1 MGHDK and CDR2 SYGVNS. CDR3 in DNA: TGTGCCAGCAGTTCCTTATTCGGGAACACTGAAGCTTTCTTT. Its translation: CASSSLFGNTEAFF.

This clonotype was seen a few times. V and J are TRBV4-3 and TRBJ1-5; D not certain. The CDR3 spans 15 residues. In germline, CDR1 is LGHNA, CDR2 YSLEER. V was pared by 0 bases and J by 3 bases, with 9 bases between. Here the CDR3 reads CASSQEIAINQPQHF. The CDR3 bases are TGCGCCAGCAGCCAAGAAATCGCAATCAATCAGCCCCAGCATTTT.

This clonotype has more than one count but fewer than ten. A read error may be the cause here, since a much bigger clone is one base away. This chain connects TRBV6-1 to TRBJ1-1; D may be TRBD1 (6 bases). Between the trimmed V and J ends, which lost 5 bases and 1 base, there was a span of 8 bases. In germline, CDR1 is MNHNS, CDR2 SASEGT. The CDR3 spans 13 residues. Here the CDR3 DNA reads TGTGCCAGCAGTACGACAGGGAACACTGAAGCTTTCTTT. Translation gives CASSTTGNTEAFF.

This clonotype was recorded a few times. The CDR3 bases are TGTGCCAGCACCCCGGGGTATATCACAGATACGCAGTATTTT. Encoded protein: CASTPGYITDTQYF. The rearrangement links TRBV7-2 to TRBJ2-3, with D perhaps matching TRBD2 (5 bases). Germline assignment: CDR1 SGHTA and CDR2 FQGNSA. V was cut by 7 bases and J by 2 bases, with 13 bases left in between. The CDR3 runs to 14 residues.

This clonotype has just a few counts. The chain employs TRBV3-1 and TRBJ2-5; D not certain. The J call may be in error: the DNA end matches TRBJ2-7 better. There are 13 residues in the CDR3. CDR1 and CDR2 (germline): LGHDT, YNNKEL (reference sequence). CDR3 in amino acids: CASSQGLTGEQYF. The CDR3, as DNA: TGTGCCAGCAGCCAAGGCTTAACGGGCGAGCAGTACTTC.

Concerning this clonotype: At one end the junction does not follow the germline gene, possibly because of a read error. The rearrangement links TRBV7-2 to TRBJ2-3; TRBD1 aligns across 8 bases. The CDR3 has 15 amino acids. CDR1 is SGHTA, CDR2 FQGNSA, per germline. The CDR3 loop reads CASSPRTGRSDTQYF. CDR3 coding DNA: TGCGCCAGCAGCCCCCGGACAGGGAGGTCAGATACGCAGTATTTT.

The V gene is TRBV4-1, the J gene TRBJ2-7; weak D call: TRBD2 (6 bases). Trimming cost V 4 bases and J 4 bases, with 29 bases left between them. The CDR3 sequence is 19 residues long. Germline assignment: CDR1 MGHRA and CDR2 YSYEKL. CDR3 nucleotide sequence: TGCGCCAGCAGCCGGTGGGCATCAATCCGGGACCCTGGGGGGTACGAGCAGTACTTC. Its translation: CASSRWASIRDPGGYEQYF.

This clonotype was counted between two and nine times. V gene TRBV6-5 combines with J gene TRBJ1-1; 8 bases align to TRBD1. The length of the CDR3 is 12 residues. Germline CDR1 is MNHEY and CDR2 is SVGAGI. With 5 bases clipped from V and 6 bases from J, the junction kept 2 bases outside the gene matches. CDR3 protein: CASSEDRAEAFF. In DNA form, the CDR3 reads TGTGCCAGCAGTGAGGACAGGGCTGAAGCTTTCTTT.